These 31 T cell receptor beta chains were all obtained from the same sample, sequenced in a study of shared clonotypes between healthy human individuals (dated by TCRdb to the early 2020s). The method was the immunoSEQ multiplex PCR assay. Drawn from immuneACCESS, this table holds only the in-frame rearrangements with V and J called that TCRdb kept. Clones are partly lost; checked studies trace under half to an unresolved V gene and leave the rest unexplained. The sample yields millions of clones; more than 90% were counted once. Of the sample, over 0.12% falls within the top ten clones. The specimen was naive CD4+ T cells sorted from blood. What this sample's cell subset or site label stands for: CD45RA+ positively selected. Receptors originate from a man between 18 and 29 years old in good health.

The chain has TRBV30 and TRBJ1-3, with D maybe TRBD1 (5 bases). The CDR3 is 14 residues long. Germline V gene data show CDR1 as GTSNPN and CDR2 as SVGIG (reference sequence). The ends were cut back, 2 bases at V and 4 bases at J, with 12 bases in the middle. This CDR3 is CAWSPPRQGNTIYF. The CDR3 DNA sequence: TGTGCCTGGAGTCCCCCTAGACAGGGAAACACCATATATTTT.

The V and J genes are TRBV5-1 and TRBJ2-7; TRBD1 is a possible D gene (5 bases). The germline gives CDR1 SGHRS, CDR2 YFSETQ. CDR3 length equals 16 residues. The V end was cut by 2 bases, the J end by 3 bases, with 18 bases between. In DNA, the CDR3 is TGCGCCAGCAGCTTAGGGGTAGGGGATGGGATCTACGAGCAGTACTTC. It encodes CASSLGVGDGIYEQYF.

This clone was recorded only once. The V call is TRBV28, the J call TRBJ2-5; possible D gene TRBD2, 7 bases. The germline V gene encodes CDR1 MDHEN and CDR2 SYDVKM. CDR3 length: 13 residues. Deletions cut 5 bases from V and 5 bases from J, with 12 bases between. Here the CDR3 reads CASSTGGRETQYF. Here the CDR3 DNA reads TGTGCCAGCAGTACGGGGGGCCGGGAGACCCAGTACTTC.

CDR3 sequence: CASSQSTGKGPQPQHF. CDR3 bases: TGCGCCAGCAGCCAATCTACAGGGAAAGGTCCTCAGCCCCAGCATTTT. The gene calls are TRBV4-3 and TRBJ1-5; D may be TRBD1 (6 bases). V dropped 2 bases and J dropped 6 bases, with 17 bases sitting between them. From germline, CDR1 is LGHNA and CDR2 YSLEER. The CDR3 runs to 16 residues.

This clone was counted once. The chain uses TRBV18 and TRBJ1-1; D perhaps matches TRBD1 (5 bases). Trimming cost V 3 bases and J 4 bases, with 15 bases left between them. The CDR3 sequence is 15 residues long. The germline V gene has CDR1 KGHSH and CDR2 LQKENI. The CDR3 region is CASSPRGVVGTEAFF. For the CDR3, the DNA is TGTGCCAGCTCACCCCGAGGGGTAGTAGGCACTGAAGCTTTCTTT.

The V call is TRBV4-1, the J call TRBJ2-3, with 8 positions matching TRBD2. Germline trimming cut 1 base from V and 0 bases from J; bases unmatched to any gene: 9. Germline CDR1 and CDR2: MGHRA and YSYEKL. The CDR3 is made up of 18 amino acids. The CDR3 spells CASSQGIAGITSTDTQYF. The CDR3 coding sequence is TGCGCCAGCAGCCAAGGCATAGCGGGGATTACTAGCACAGATACGCAGTATTTT.

The rearrangement links TRBV4-3 to TRBJ2-2, with TRBD1 as a possible D gene (6 bases). Trimming shortened V by 2 bases and J by 4 bases, and 11 bases separated the two germline ends. The CDR3 runs 15 residues. The V gene's germline CDR1 is LGHNA and CDR2 YSLEER. The CDR3 sequence: CASSQQGSGTGELFF. In nucleotides, the CDR3 is TGCGCCAGCAGCCAACAGGGGTCGGGCACCGGGGAGCTGTTTTTT.

The chain is built from TRBV28 and TRBJ2-1; D is unclear. Germline assignment: CDR1 MDHEN and CDR2 SYDVKM. Trimming left V 2 bases short and J 8 bases short, with 7 bases between. The CDR3 covers 12 residues. CDR3 nucleotide sequence: TGTGCCAGCAGTTTAATACGCGATGAGCAGTTCTTC. It translates to CASSLIRDEQFF.

The chain combines TRBV18 with TRBJ2-5, with 10 bases matching TRBD1. The germline V gene encodes CDR1 KGHSH and CDR2 LQKENI. With V trimmed by 6 bases and J by 5 bases, 9 bases remained unmatched. CDR3 size: 15 residues. DNA of the CDR3: TGTGCCAGCTCGTCCGGGACAGGGGCTTGGGAGACCCAGTACTTC. Protein sequence: CASSSGTGAWETQYF.

This clone was seen only once. V usage is TRBV7-2 and J usage is TRBJ2-2; no definite D call. This CDR3 comprises 12 residues. In germline, CDR1 is SGHTA, CDR2 FQGNSA. With 2 bases removed from V and 7 bases from J, the gap between germline ends came to 5 bases. The chain's CDR3 is CASSLKGGELFF. In nucleotides, the CDR3 is TGTGCCAGCAGCTTAAAAGGCGGGGAGCTGTTTTTT.

V usage is TRBV5-1 and J usage is TRBJ1-1, with D possibly matching TRBD1 (6 bases). From germline, CDR1 is SGHRS and CDR2 YFSETQ. This CDR3 is built from 14 residues. The V gene lost 4 bases and the J gene lost 2 bases, with 12 bases spanning the gap. As DNA, the CDR3 is TGCGCCAGCAGCCTGGACAGTGCCAACACTGAAGCTTTCTTT. It encodes CASSLDSANTEAFF.

The chain joins TRBV10-2 to TRBJ2-7; D is unresolved. Germline lookup yields CDR1 WSHSY and CDR2 SAAADI. The CDR3 has 17 residues. The ends were cut back, 2 bases at V and 0 bases at J, with 17 bases in the middle. This chain's CDR3 is CASSEARYTRTSYEQYF. CDR3 bases: TGCGCCAGCAGTGAGGCTCGCTACACAAGAACCTCCTACGAGCAGTACTTC.

This clone was counted a single time. Other DNA sequences in this specimen translate into the identical CDR3. The gene calls are TRBV2 and TRBJ2-6, with a tentative D call TRBD1 (6 bases). The CDR3 extends over 15 amino acids. CDR1 and CDR2 (germline): SNHLY, FYNNEI. Deletions cut 2 bases from V and 2 bases from J, with 7 bases between. The CDR3 DNA is TGTGCCAGCAGTGAACAGGGGACTGGGGCCAACGTCCTGACTTTC. Translation: CASSEQGTGANVLTF.

The chain links TRBV6-1 to TRBJ2-7; TRBD2 agrees at 11 bases. Germline V gene lookup returns CDR1 MNHNS and CDR2 SASEGT. Trimming removed 3 bases from V and 5 bases from J; junction bases left unmatched: 9. The CDR3 has 16 residues. Here the CDR3 DNA reads TGTGCCAGCAGTGATTTAGCGGGAGGGCTCGCGGACGAGCAGTACTTC. Residues: CASSDLAGGLADEQYF.

This chain's CDR3 is CASSDRARSEAFF. The CDR3, as DNA: TGCGCCAGCAGTGACAGGGCGCGGAGTGAAGCTTTCTTT. This sequence joins TRBV10-1 and TRBJ1-1, with D maybe TRBD1 (5 bases). The V gene lost 3 bases and the J gene lost 7 bases, with 12 bases spanning the gap. CDR1 WNHNN and CDR2 SYGVQD come from the germline V gene (reference sequence). The CDR3 extends over 13 amino acids.

The rearrangement uses TRBV7-2 and TRBJ1-6; the D gene is possibly TRBD1 (6 bases). This CDR3 contains 15 residues. Trimming cost V 3 bases and J 7 bases, with 13 bases left between them. Germline V gene data show CDR1 as SGHTA and CDR2 as FQGNSA. CDR3: CASSLDAGVNSPLHF. CDR3 bases: TGTGCCAGCAGCTTGGACGCAGGGGTCAATTCACCCCTCCACTTT.

This chain uses TRBV29-1 with TRBJ2-5, with D possibly TRBD1 on 6 matching bases. Germline V gives CDR1 SQVTM, CDR2 ANQGSEA. V was shortened by 6 bases and J by 4 bases, with 18 bases between the two germline ends. The CDR3 has 14 residues. DNA of the CDR3: TGCAGCGTCCTGCGGTTGGTAGGGGGAGAGACCCAGTACTTC. This encodes CSVLRLVGGETQYF. The whole variable domain, remainder taken from reference TRBV29-1 and TRBJ2-5, is SAVISQKPSRDICQRGTSLTIQCQVDSQVTMMFWYRQQPGQSLTLIATANQGSEATYESGFVIDKFPISRPNLTFSTLTVSNMSPEDSSIYLCSVLRLVGGETQYFGPGTRLLVL.

The table lists this clone with a count of one. The chain couples TRBV11-2 to TRBJ2-3; TRBD2 aligns across 8 bases. CDR3 length equals 17 residues. CDR1 and CDR2 (germline): SGHAT, FQNNGV. The J segment lost 3 bases and the V segment lost 1 base, leaving 9 bases of the junction unmatched. CDR3 DNA: TGTGCCAGCAGCTTAGGGGCGGGGGGAGGCGGAACAGATACGCAGTATTTT. Translating it yields CASSLGAGGGGTDTQYF.

The chain links TRBV2 to TRBJ1-5, with D perhaps TRBD1 (5 bases). The germline gives CDR1 SNHLY, CDR2 FYNNEI. The CDR3 loop spans 16 amino acids. V was cut by 4 bases and J by 3 bases, with 16 bases left in between. This CDR3 is CASSGPMGRVNQPQHF. CDR3 sequence (DNA): TGTGCCAGCAGTGGACCTATGGGGCGGGTCAATCAGCCCCAGCATTTT.

This clone has more than one count but fewer than ten. J is TRBJ1-1 and V is TRBV4-1, with 7 bases fitting TRBD1. The V and J ends lost 6 bases and 6 bases, in that order; junction bases with no gene match: 10. The CDR3 has 14 amino acids. The germline V gene has CDR1 MGHRA and CDR2 YSYEKL. CDR3 loop: CASSQTQGIPEAFF. DNA of the CDR3: TGCGCCAGCAGTCAAACACAGGGGATTCCTGAAGCTTTCTTT.

The rearrangement links TRBV2 to TRBJ2-1, with D uncertain. The germline V gene has CDR1 SNHLY and CDR2 FYNNEI. Trimming pared 3 bases from V and 1 base from J, leaving 7 bases between. The CDR3 covers 14 residues. For the CDR3, the DNA is TGTGCCAGCAGTGACTCCGGATCCTACAATGAGCAGTTCTTC. Translating gives CASSDSGSYNEQFF.

The V and J genes are TRBV7-9 and TRBJ1-1, with a possible D match to TRBD1 (5 bases). There are 14 residues in the CDR3. With 8 bases removed from V and 3 bases from J, the gap between germline ends came to 16 bases. The germline V gene encodes CDR1 SEHNR and CDR2 FQNEAQ (reference sequence). The CDR3 DNA reads as TGTGCCAGCGGAGGGGCAGGGCGCGACACTGAAGCTTTCTTT. Translating it yields CASGGAGRDTEAFF.

The chain combines TRBV2 with TRBJ1-1; a weak D match, TRBD1 (6 bases). V was cut by 5 bases and J by 6 bases, with 16 bases left in between. Germline assignment: CDR1 SNHLY and CDR2 FYNNEI. This CDR3 is built from 14 residues. CDR3 residues: CASSLQGYRPEAFF. In nucleotides, the CDR3 is TGTGCCAGCAGTCTACAGGGTTATAGGCCTGAAGCTTTCTTT.

The chain recombines TRBV13 with TRBJ2-7, with 11 bases that match TRBD2. The trim removed 5 bases at V and 4 bases at J, leaving 4 bases unmatched. Germline CDR1 reads PRHDT; CDR2 reads FYEKMQ (reference sequence). This CDR3 has 14 residues. CDR3: CASSPLAGGYEQYF. In DNA form, the CDR3 reads TGTGCCAGCAGCCCCCTAGCGGGGGGTTACGAGCAGTACTTC.

The CDR3 loop is CASSLTPGQGGSYVRYTF. The DNA of the CDR3 is TGCGCCAGCAGCTTGACTCCGGGACAGGGAGGCTCCTATGTGCGCTACACCTTC. The chain combines TRBV5-1 with TRBJ1-2, with TRBD1 identical over 9 bases. Trimming cost V 1 base and J 9 bases; bases outside gene matches: 19. Germline lookup yields CDR1 SGHRS and CDR2 YFSETQ. This CDR3 comprises 18 residues. Together with reference TRBV5-1 and TRBJ1-2, the CDR3 gives the full variable domain: KAGVTQTPRYLIKTRGQQVTLSCSPISGHRSVSWYQQTPGQGLQFLFEYFSETQRNKGNFPGRFSGRQFSNSRSEMNVSTLELGDSALYLCASSLTPGQGGSYVRYTFGSGTRLTVV.

This chain links TRBV19 with TRBJ1-4; D unclear. The germline V and J ends were trimmed by 5 bases and 8 bases, with 18 bases remaining between them. Germline V gives CDR1 LNHDA, CDR2 SQIVND (reference sequence). CDR3 length: 15 residues. CDR3 sequence (DNA): TGTGCCAGTAGTCAAGACCAGTACAATGAGGAAAAACTGTTTTTT. Its translation is CASSQDQYNEEKLFF.

This clone came up a few times. The chain recombines TRBV12-5 with TRBJ1-4; D ambiguous. V was clipped by 1 base and J by 4 bases, with 7 bases between them. In germline, CDR1 is LGHNT, CDR2 FRNRAP. The CDR3 covers 14 residues. CDR3 loop: CASGLDKINEKLFF. Here the CDR3 DNA reads TGTGCTAGTGGTTTGGACAAAATTAATGAAAAACTGTTTTTT.

CDR3 residues: CASSQGSSGVGETQYF. Written as DNA, the CDR3 is TGTGCCAGCAGCCAAGGGTCCTCGGGAGTAGGTGAGACCCAGTACTTC. The V and J genes are TRBV14 and TRBJ2-5; tentative D call: TRBD2 (6 bases). V gave up 1 base and J gave up 5 bases, with 17 bases separating them. The CDR3 has 16 amino acids. Per the germline V gene, CDR1 is SGHDN and CDR2 is FVKESK.

The chain couples TRBV19 to TRBJ2-6; 9 positions agree with TRBD1. Losses at the gene ends were 5 bases for V and 2 bases for J; bases not matched to a gene: 7. The CDR3 length is 17 residues. CDR1 is LNHDA, CDR2 SQIVND, per germline (reference sequence). The CDR3 reads CASSVLNRGPGANVLTF. CDR3 coding DNA: TGTGCCAGTAGTGTCCTGAACAGGGGGCCTGGGGCCAACGTCCTGACTTTC.

The chain combines TRBV19 with TRBJ2-1, with D hard to call. Looked up from germline, CDR1 is LNHDA and CDR2 is SQIVND (reference sequence). The CDR3 is 16 residues long. V was cut by 3 bases and J by 2 bases, with 14 bases left in between. The CDR3 DNA reads as TGTGCCAGTAGTATTGTGCCCCTCGTCACCTACAATGAGCAGTTCTTC. Translated: CASSIVPLVTYNEQFF.

This sequence joins TRBV6-5 and TRBJ1-4; weak D call: TRBD1 (5 bases). The CDR3 is 15 amino acids. With 2 bases removed from V and 0 bases from J, the gap between germline ends came to 7 bases. The germline V gene has CDR1 MNHEY and CDR2 SVGAGI. CDR3 DNA sequence: TGTGCCAGCAGTTACAGGGGTGCAACTAATGAAAAACTGTTTTTT. Amino acid sequence: CASSYRGATNEKLFF.